These 14 T cell receptor beta chains came from one sample sequenced in a study of blood T cells in healthy people across ages. Alongside a J-beta primer mix, a sample-barcoded 5' primer served in a second PCR lasting about 7 to 11 cycles. TCRdb re-called the 5' RACE reads through MiXCR, storing one row per CDR3 protein. The repertoire holds approximately 820,000 distinct CDR3 sequences, with more than 40% as singletons. Specimen: blood. The receptors originated from a man between 60 and 75 years old in good health.

This chain joins TRBV6-2 or TRBV6-3 and TRBJ2-1; D is perhaps TRBD2 (6 bases). The length of the CDR3 is 13 residues. In germline, CDR1 is MNHEY, CDR2 SVGEGT. V was trimmed by 6 bases and J by 11 bases, leaving 17 bases between them. CDR3 sequence reads: CASSIVRGRKQFF. The CDR3 bases are TGTGCCAGCAGCATAGTGCGGGGCCGAAAGCAGTTCTTC.

The chain has TRBV6-6 and TRBJ1-2; D is ambiguous. The CDR3 has 14 residues. V was shortened by 7 bases and J by 1 base, with 13 bases between the two germline ends. In germline, CDR1 is MNHNY, CDR2 SVGAGI (reference sequence). DNA for the CDR3: TGTGCCAGCACCTTCGGGGATCTTAACTATGGCTACACCTTC. The encoded protein is CASTFGDLNYGYTF.

The V and J genes are TRBV7-9 and TRBJ1-1; D is undetermined. Germline V gives CDR1 SEHNR, CDR2 FQNEAQ (reference sequence). The CDR3 loop spans 16 amino acids. Trimming left V 11 bases short and J 5 bases short, with 27 bases between. CDR3 amino acids: CACQKSSAPSRTEAFF. The CDR3 coding sequence is TGTGCCTGCCAAAAGAGCAGTGCCCCAAGCAGGACTGAAGCTTTCTTT.

This clonotype was recorded a few times. The gene calls are TRBV28 and TRBJ2-7; no firm D call. Germline V lookup: CDR1 MDHEN, CDR2 SYDVKM. The CDR3 covers 13 residues. Trimming stripped 7 bases from V and 3 bases from J, with 13 bases between. The CDR3 DNA reads as TGTGCCAGCAACGGCAGGCCCAACTACGAGCAGTACTTC. Amino acids: CASNGRPNYEQYF.

Note on this clonotype: The junction differs from germline at one of its ends, possibly a read error. The V gene is TRBV20-1, the J gene TRBJ2-7; D is possibly TRBD1 (6 bases). Per the germline V gene, CDR1 is DFQATT and CDR2 is SNEGSKA (reference sequence). CDR3 length: 16 residues. The CDR3 loop is CGARGGPLPISYEQYF. The CDR3 DNA reads TGCGGTGCCCGAGGGGGTCCCCTCCCCATCTCCTACGAGCAGTACTTC.

This clonotype was detected only a few times. The V call is TRBV4-1, the J call TRBJ2-3; TRBD1 aligns across 9 bases. CDR1 and CDR2 (germline): MGHRA, YSYEKL. The CDR3 contains 16 residues. With 2 bases clipped from V and 2 bases from J, the junction kept 5 bases outside the gene matches. The CDR3 sequence is CASSQRTGGHTDTQYF. The DNA of the CDR3 is TGCGCCAGCAGCCAACGAACAGGGGGCCACACAGATACGCAGTATTTT.

V usage is TRBV5-1 and J usage is TRBJ2-3; 8 bases fit TRBD2. Germline values: CDR1 SGHRS, CDR2 YFSETQ. The CDR3 contains 16 residues. The J segment lost 2 bases and the V segment lost 3 bases, leaving 8 bases of the junction unmatched. Here the CDR3 DNA reads TGCGCCAGCAGCTCCCTGGGAGCGGGGGCCACAGATACGCAGTATTTT. Translation gives CASSSLGAGATDTQYF.

This rearrangement joins TRBV14 to TRBJ1-1, with D maybe TRBD1 (6 bases). The CDR3 extends over 16 amino acids. V was cut by 2 bases and J by 0 bases, with 13 bases left in between. Germline V gene data show CDR1 as SGHDN and CDR2 as FVKESK. This CDR3 reads CASSQRTGSMNTEAFF. The CDR3 coding sequence is TGTGCCAGCAGCCAACGCACAGGGTCAATGAACACTGAAGCTTTCTTT.

V usage is TRBV3-1 and J usage is TRBJ1-2; D is unclear. V lost 5 bases and J 5 bases, leaving 9 bases between the germline ends. This CDR3 region has 12 residues. Germline CDR1 reads LGHDT; CDR2 reads YNNKEL (reference sequence). The CDR3 coding sequence is TGTGCCAGCAGCGAGAATAGGTATGGCTACACCTTC. It encodes CASSENRYGYTF.

The chain couples TRBV27 to TRBJ2-3; a weak D match, TRBD2 (5 bases). CDR3 length: 12 amino acids. The V gene's germline CDR1 is MNHEY and CDR2 SMNVEV (reference sequence). Trimming removed 6 bases at V and 3 bases at J, with 7 bases between. CDR3 sequence reads: CASRDLTDTQYF. The DNA for the CDR3 is TGTGCCAGCAGGGACTTGACAGATACGCAGTATTTT.

This clonotype was detected only once. The chain carries TRBV28 and TRBJ1-5, with a possible D match to TRBD1 (6 bases). This CDR3 is 13 amino acids long. With 8 bases removed from V and 7 bases from J, the gap between germline ends came to 15 bases. The germline V gene has CDR1 MDHEN and CDR2 SYDVKM. The CDR3 DNA follows: TGTGCCAGCGGAAACAGGGTAGGACAGCCCCAGCATTTT. Protein sequence: CASGNRVGQPQHF.

The chain combines TRBV20-1 with TRBJ2-7; 11 bases align to TRBD1. The CDR3 covers 15 residues. The V and J ends lost 0 bases and 3 bases, in that order; junction bases with no gene match: 4. Germline V gives CDR1 DFQATT, CDR2 SNEGSKA (reference sequence). CDR3 nucleotides: TGCAGTGCTAGAGATGGGGACAGGGGGTTCTACGAGCAGTACTTC. Its protein is CSARDGDRGFYEQYF.

The rearrangement links TRBV6-6 to TRBJ1-2; TRBD1 agrees at 8 bases. Trimming removed 4 bases from V and 3 bases from J; junction bases left unmatched: 4. This CDR3 is 14 amino acids long. Germline CDR1 is MNHNY and CDR2 is SVGAGI (reference sequence). CDR3 bases: TGTGCCAGCAGTTTCCCGGGACAGGACTATGGCTACACCTTC. Its protein is CASSFPGQDYGYTF.

Details on this clonotype: The junction does not match germline at one end; this may be a read error. V usage is TRBV12-3 or TRBV12-4 and J usage is TRBJ2-5; maybe TRBD1 (6 bases). This CDR3 spans 14 amino acids. This CDR3 is CASSRGQIQEIQYF. Written as DNA, the CDR3 is TGTGCCAGCAGCCGAGGACAGATCCAAGAGATCCAGTACTTC.